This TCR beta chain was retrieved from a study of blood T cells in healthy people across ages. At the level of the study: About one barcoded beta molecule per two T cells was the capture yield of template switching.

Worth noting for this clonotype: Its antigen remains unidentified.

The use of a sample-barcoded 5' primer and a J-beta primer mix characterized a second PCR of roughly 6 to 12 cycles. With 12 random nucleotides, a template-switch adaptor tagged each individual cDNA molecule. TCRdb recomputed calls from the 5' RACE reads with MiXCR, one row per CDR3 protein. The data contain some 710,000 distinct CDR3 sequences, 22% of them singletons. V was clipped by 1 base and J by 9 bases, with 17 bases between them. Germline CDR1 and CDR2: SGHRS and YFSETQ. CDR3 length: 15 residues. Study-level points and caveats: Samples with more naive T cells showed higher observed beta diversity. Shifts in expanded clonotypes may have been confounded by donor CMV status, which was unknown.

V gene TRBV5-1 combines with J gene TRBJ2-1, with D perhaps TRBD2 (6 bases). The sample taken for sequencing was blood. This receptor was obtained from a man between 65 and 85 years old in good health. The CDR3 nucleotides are TGCGCCAGCAGCTTGTTTGAGACGGAGGGCCTTGAGCAGTTCTTC. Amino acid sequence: CASSLFETEGLEQFF.